A selection of T cell receptor beta chains follows, all from one sample in a study of T cells in localized non-small cell lung cancer. The table came from immunoSEQ multiplex PCR; TCRdb's copy has only in-frame clones and leaves some out. This table has some 130,000 clones, 80% to 90% appearing once. The sequences come from peripheral blood, collected before any cancer treatment. These receptors originate from a female donor over 55 with stage I lung adenocarcinoma. Both conserved end residues are trimmed from each CDR3. The D gene is left open where the match is weak.

v_call d_call cdr3_aa
TRBV10-3 - AISESSGWPF
TRBV4-1 - ASSQDETGLNQPQH
TRBV5-1 - ASSLGQSNTEAF
TRBV19 - ASSGKPYEQY
TRBV5-1 TRBD1 ASSRDGTGGYGEQF
TRBV2 TRBD1 ASSGQGMRETQY
TRBV9 - ASSASTRGWSEQY
TRBV5-1 TRBD1 ASSTEGAAPREAF
TRBV4-1 TRBD1 ASSQTARDRTTEAF
TRBV7-2 - ASSLQGTGGTDTQY
TRBV28 TRBD1 ASSLSDRGPGENTEAF
TRBV28 - ASRPVARADETQY
TRBV10-2 - ASSDGIQPRNEQF
TRBV6-1 TRBD2 ARTSGRNLDTQY
TRBV10-3 - ATIAGSNQPQH
TRBV5-1 - ASSSNREQF
TRBV5-1 TRBD2 ASSLGPSGRDLYNEQF
TRBV6-5 TRBD1 ASRRTGANQPQH
TRBV14 - ASSHLPGAGELF
TRBV2 TRBD1 ASSWDSPNTGELF
TRBV28 TRBD1 ASSPPQGAGQPQH
TRBV28 TRBD2 ASTNSGRGTDTQY
TRBV4-2 TRBD2 ASQEGGGSAVETQY
TRBV28 - ASSSHTGELF
TRBV18 TRBD2 ASRGADTQY
TRBV4-2 - ASSQDRLGSDTQY
TRBV9 - AGTHQGGRETQY
TRBV28 - ASSSEWEKLF
TRBV7-6 TRBD2 ASSQTSGRAYEQY
TRBV6-6 - ASSYGPYGYT
TRBV18 TRBD2 ASLSGTSGGYEQY
TRBV7-6 - ASSHLTGYEQY